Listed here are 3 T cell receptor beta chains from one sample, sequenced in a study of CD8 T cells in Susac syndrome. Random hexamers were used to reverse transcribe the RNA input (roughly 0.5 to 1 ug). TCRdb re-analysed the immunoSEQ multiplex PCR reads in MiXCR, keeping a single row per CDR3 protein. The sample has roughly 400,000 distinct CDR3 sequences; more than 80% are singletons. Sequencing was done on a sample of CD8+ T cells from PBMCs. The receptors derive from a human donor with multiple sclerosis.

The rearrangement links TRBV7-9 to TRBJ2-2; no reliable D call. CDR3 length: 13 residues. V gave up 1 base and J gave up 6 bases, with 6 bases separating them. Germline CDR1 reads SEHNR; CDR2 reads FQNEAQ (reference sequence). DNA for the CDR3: TGTGCCAGCAGCTTAGAGTATCCCGGGGAGCTGTTTTTT. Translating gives CASSLEYPGELFF.

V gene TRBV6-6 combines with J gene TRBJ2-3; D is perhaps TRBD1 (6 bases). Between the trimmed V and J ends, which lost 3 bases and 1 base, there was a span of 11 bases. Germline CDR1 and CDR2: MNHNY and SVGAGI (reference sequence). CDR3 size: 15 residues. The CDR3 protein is CASSYLGGRTDTQYF. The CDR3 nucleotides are TGTGCCAGCAGTTATTTAGGGGGTCGCACAGATACGCAGTATTTT.

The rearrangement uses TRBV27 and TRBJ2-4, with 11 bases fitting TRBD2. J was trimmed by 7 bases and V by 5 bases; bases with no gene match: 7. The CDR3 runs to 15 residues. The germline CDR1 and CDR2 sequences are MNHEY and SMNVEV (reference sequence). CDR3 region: CASSPGPSGRNIQYF. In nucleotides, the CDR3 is TGTGCCAGCAGTCCCGGGCCTAGCGGGAGGAACATTCAGTACTTC.